The rows below give T cell receptor beta chains drawn from one sample of a study of beta chain features in type 1 diabetes. Here immunoSEQ multiplex PCR was the method, and the copy in TCRdb shows in-frame clones only, minus some. The table includes 300,000 or so clones, around an eighth detected once. The sample comprised naive CD4+ T cells from blood. Receptors originate from a woman aged 18-35 years with type 1 diabetes. The CDR3 runs from the conserved cysteine through the conserved F or W. Each record gives: clone size, J gene, D gene, V gene, CDR3 protein, CDR3 DNA. A D gene is named only where the DNA matches it firmly. Some rows have no size entry. The others give once, few or many, or a class for an expanded clone.

size: NA; J: TRBJ2-7; D: TRBD2; V: TRBV9; CDR3: CASSVSSGNFGSEQYF; DNA: TGTGCCAGCAGCGTCTCTAGCGGGAATTTCGGGAGCGAGCAGTACTTC
size: NA; J: TRBJ2-1; D: NA; V: TRBV19; CDR3: CASSPRGLPDNEQFF; DNA: TGTGCCAGTAGCCCTCGGGGACTCCCGGACAATGAGCAGTTCTTC
size: few; J: TRBJ2-7; D: NA; V: TRBV28; CDR3: CASTPGAYEQYF; DNA: TGTGCCAGCACGCCAGGGGCCTACGAGCAGTACTTC
size: NA; J: TRBJ2-6; D: TRBD2; V: TRBV7-8; CDR3: CASRQLAGLNLANVLTF; DNA: TGTGCCAGCAGGCAGCTAGCGGGCCTCAATCTCGCCAACGTCCTGACTTTC
size: NA; J: TRBJ1-1; D: NA; V: TRBV30; CDR3: CAWRVSLGTEAFF; DNA: TGTGCCTGGAGGGTGAGCCTCGGCACTGAAGCTTTCTTT
size: NA; J: TRBJ2-7; D: NA; V: TRBV10-3; CDR3: CAISEEGLRFYEQYF; DNA: TGTGCCATCAGTGAGGAGGGACTTCGGTTTTACGAGCAGTACTTC
size: few; J: TRBJ2-7; D: TRBD1; V: TRBV30; CDR3: CAWSVGGTGVNEQYF; DNA: TGTGCCTGGAGTGTAGGTGGGACAGGGGTAAACGAGCAGTACTTC
size: NA; J: TRBJ2-1; D: TRBD2; V: TRBV6-6; CDR3: CAIRGLAEYNEQFF; DNA: TGTGCCATCAGGGGACTAGCAGAGTACAATGAGCAGTTCTTC
size: NA; J: TRBJ1-3; D: TRBD1; V: TRBV30; CDR3: CAWSRMTGRDTIYF; DNA: TGTGCCTGGAGTCGGATGACAGGGCGGGACACCATATATTTT
size: NA; J: TRBJ1-5; D: NA; V: TRBV19; CDR3: CASSPGHRRPQHF; DNA: TGTGCCAGTAGTCCGGGACACCGAAGGCCCCAGCATTTT
size: NA; J: TRBJ1-2; D: NA; V: TRBV4-3; CDR3: CASSQSVNGDYGYTF; DNA: TGCGCCAGCAGCCAGTCGGTCAACGGTGACTATGGCTACACCTTC